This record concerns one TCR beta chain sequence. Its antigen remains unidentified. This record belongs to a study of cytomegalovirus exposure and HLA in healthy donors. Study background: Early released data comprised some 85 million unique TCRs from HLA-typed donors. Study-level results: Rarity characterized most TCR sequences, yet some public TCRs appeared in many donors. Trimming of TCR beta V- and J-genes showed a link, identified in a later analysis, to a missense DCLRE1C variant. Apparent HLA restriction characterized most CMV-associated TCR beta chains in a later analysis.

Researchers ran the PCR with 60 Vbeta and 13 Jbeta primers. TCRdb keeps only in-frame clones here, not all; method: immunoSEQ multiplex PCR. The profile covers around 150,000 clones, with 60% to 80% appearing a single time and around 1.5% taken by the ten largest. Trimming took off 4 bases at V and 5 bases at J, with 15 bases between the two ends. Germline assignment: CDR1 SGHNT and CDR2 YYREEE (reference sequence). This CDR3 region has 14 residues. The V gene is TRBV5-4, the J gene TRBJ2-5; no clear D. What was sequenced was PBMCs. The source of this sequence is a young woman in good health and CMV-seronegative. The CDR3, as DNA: TGTGCCAGCAGCCGAAGCCTGCTCGGGGAGACCCAGTACTTC. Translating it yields CASSRSLLGETQYF.